Below are 3 T cell receptor beta chains sequenced from a single sample in a study of OX40 agonist ivuxolimab in advanced cancers. Assay used: immunoSEQ multiplex PCR; TCRdb lists only in-frame clones, some missing. The table lists roughly 73,000 clones, around nine tenths of them singletons. The source material was CD4+ or CD8+ T cells sorted from blood, sampled in a trial of the OX40 agonist ivuxolimab. The receptors here all came from an adult with an advanced solid tumor such as melanoma, head and neck, liver or kidney cancer.

The V call is TRBV19, the J call TRBJ2-3, with 8 bases aligning to TRBD2. Germline lookup yields CDR1 LNHDA and CDR2 SQIVND (reference sequence). The V gene end was trimmed by 9 bases and the J gene end by 0 bases; junction bases not matched to a gene: 5. The CDR3 extends over 14 amino acids. CDR3 nucleotide sequence: TGTGCCAGCGTACAGCGGGGGAGCACAGATACGCAGTATTTT. Its translation: CASVQRGSTDTQYF.

This chain joins TRBV7-9 and TRBJ2-7; perhaps TRBD2 as D (5 bases). The ends were cut back, 5 bases at V and 5 bases at J, with 16 bases in the middle. The CDR3 length is 14 residues. The germline CDR1 and CDR2 sequences are SEHNR and FQNEAQ (reference sequence). CDR3 amino acids: CASSRGLPTDEQYF. CDR3 coding DNA: TGTGCCAGCAGCCGTGGACTGCCGACGGACGAGCAGTACTTC.

The V gene is TRBV5-5, the J gene TRBJ2-5; 7 bases agree with TRBD1. This CDR3 contains 14 residues. In germline, CDR1 is SGHKS, CDR2 YYEKEE (reference sequence). Trimming cost V 0 bases and J 5 bases; bases outside gene matches: 4. The CDR3 spells CASSLGGGMETQYF. The CDR3, as DNA: TGTGCCAGCAGCTTGGGAGGGGGCATGGAGACCCAGTACTTC.